These 2 T cell receptor beta chains were all obtained from the same sample, sequenced in a study of identical twins. TCRdb analysed the 5' RACE reads with MiXCR anew, one entry per CDR3 protein. The profile covers nearly 250,000 distinct CDR3 sequences, with roughly 7% appearing a single time and under 4% taken by the ten largest. These data are also associated with another study on yellow fever vaccine responses in identical twins.

Sequencing input: memory (CD45RO+) T cells sorted from blood. These receptors originate from a woman aged 18 to 35 in good health.

V usage is TRBV5-1 and J usage is TRBJ1-1, with 9 bases aligning to TRBD1. Per germline, CDR1 SGHRS and CDR2 YFSETQ. The CDR3 extends over 15 amino acids. V was pared by 7 bases and J by 5 bases, with 12 bases of the junction left unmatched. CDR3 sequence reads: CASAPPGTGFTEAFF. The CDR3 DNA is TGCGCCAGCGCCCCGCCCGGGACAGGGTTTACTGAAGCTTTCTTT.

This clonotype was counted only a few times. V and J are TRBV5-5 and TRBJ2-2; D is undetermined. The V and J ends lost 0 bases and 1 base respectively, with 7 bases between them. The CDR3 runs 15 residues. Germline V gene data show CDR1 as SGHKS and CDR2 as YYEKEE (reference sequence). CDR3 nucleotide sequence: TGTGCCAGCAGCTTGGGGGCGAAGAACACCGGGGAGCTGTTTTTT. It yields the protein CASSLGAKNTGELFF.